This is a list of T cell receptor beta chains from one sample in a study of blood T cells in healthy people across ages. TCRdb called the 5' RACE reads again in MiXCR, with one record for every CDR3 protein. The repertoire holds approximately 770,000 distinct CDR3 sequences, with nearly 60% as singletons. The sequenced sample consisted of blood. The receptor set was obtained from a man aged 30 to 45 in good health. CDR3s leave out the opening cysteine and the closing phenylalanine or tryptophan.

j_call: TRBJ2-7; v_call: TRBV7-8; cdr3_aa: ASSPRTSGGEAYEQY
j_call: TRBJ2-7; v_call: TRBV12-3/TRBV12-4; cdr3_aa: ASSCGGSGYEQY
j_call: TRBJ2-5; v_call: TRBV20-1; cdr3_aa: SARVGRQETRY
j_call: TRBJ2-5; v_call: TRBV6-2/TRBV6-3; cdr3_aa: ASSSLAGDKETQY
j_call: TRBJ1-1; v_call: TRBV27; cdr3_aa: ASSPPGQTRYTEAF
j_call: TRBJ1-2; v_call: TRBV25-1; cdr3_aa: ASSESGGNSRGYT
j_call: TRBJ2-7; v_call: TRBV30; cdr3_aa: AWSVWAGSSYEQY
j_call: TRBJ2-7; v_call: TRBV18; cdr3_aa: ASSVRPEVEEY
j_call: TRBJ2-1; v_call: TRBV6-2/TRBV6-3; cdr3_aa: ASSYSERRNEQF
j_call: TRBJ2-6; v_call: TRBV20-1; cdr3_aa: SARDLSVSGANVLT
j_call: TRBJ2-1; v_call: TRBV20-1; cdr3_aa: SARRAGGPFDNEQF
j_call: TRBJ1-2; v_call: TRBV2; cdr3_aa: ASTQGGRVIGYT
j_call: TRBJ2-3; v_call: TRBV20-1; cdr3_aa: SAYGTLSTDTQY